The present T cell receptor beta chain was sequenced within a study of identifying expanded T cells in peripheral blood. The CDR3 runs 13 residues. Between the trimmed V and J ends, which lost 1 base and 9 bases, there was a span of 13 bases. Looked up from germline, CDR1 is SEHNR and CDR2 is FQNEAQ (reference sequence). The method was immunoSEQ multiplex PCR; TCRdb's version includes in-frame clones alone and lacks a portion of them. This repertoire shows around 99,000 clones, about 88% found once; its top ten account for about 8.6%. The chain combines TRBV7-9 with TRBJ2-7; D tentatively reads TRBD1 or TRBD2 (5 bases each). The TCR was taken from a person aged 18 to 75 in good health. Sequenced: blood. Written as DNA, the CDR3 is TGTGCCAGCAGCTTAGACCGGGACGGCAGGCAGTACTTC. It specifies CASSLDRDGRQYF.